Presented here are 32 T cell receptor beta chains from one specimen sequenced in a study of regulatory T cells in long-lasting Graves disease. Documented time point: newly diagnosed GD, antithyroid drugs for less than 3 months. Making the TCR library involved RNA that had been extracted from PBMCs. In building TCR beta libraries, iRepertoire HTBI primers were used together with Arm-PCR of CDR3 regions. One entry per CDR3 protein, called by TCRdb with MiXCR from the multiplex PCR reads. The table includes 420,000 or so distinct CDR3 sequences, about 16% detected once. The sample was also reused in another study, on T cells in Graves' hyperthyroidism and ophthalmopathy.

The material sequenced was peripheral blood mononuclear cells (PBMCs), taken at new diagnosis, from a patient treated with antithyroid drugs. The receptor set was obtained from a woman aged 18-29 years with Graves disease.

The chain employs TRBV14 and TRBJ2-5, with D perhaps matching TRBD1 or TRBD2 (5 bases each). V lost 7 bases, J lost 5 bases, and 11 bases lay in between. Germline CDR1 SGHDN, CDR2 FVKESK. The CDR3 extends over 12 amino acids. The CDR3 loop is CASTRGEETQYF. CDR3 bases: TGTGCCAGCACACGAGGGGAGGAGACCCAGTACTTC.

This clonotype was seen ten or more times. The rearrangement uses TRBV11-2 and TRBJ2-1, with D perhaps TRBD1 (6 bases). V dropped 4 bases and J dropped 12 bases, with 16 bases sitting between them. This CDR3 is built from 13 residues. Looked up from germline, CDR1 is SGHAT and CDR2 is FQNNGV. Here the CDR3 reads CASSSRDTYRQFF. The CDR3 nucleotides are TGTGCCAGCAGCTCCCGGGACACCTACCGGCAGTTCTTC.

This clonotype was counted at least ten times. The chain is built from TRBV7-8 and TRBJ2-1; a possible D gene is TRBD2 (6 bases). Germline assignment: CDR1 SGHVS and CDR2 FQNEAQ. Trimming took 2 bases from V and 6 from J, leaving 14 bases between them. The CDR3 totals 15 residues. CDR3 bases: TGTGCCAGCAGCTTACGCCGGGAGTTAGGCAATGAGCAGTTCTTC. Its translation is CASSLRRELGNEQFF.

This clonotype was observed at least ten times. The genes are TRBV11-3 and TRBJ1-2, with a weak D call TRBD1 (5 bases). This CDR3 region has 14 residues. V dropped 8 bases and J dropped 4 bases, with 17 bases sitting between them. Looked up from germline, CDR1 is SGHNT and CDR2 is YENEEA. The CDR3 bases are TGTGCCAGCGGTCCGATCCTGGGGGGCTATGGCTACACCTTC. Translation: CASGPILGGYGYTF. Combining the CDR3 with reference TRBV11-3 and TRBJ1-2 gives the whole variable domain EAGVVQSPRYKIIEKKQPVAFWCNPISGHNTLYWYLQNLGQGPELLIRYENEEAVDDSQLPKDRFSAERLKGVDSTLKIQPAELGDSAVYLCASGPILGGYGYTFGSGTRLTVV.

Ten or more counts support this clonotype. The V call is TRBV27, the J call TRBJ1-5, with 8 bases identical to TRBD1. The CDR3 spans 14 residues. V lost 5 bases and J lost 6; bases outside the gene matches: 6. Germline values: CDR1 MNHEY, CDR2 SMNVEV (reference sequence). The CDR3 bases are TGTGCCAGCAGTCCCGACAGGGGTAGTCAGCCCCAGCATTTT. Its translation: CASSPDRGSQPQHF.

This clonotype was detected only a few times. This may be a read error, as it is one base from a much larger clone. CDR3 region: CAGSWTGGYNEQFF. The CDR3 DNA is TGTGCCGGGAGTTGGACTGGGGGGTACAATGAGCAGTTCTTC. The chain carries TRBV30 and TRBJ2-1, with D possibly being TRBD2 (6 bases). The CDR3 contains 14 residues. Germline CDR1 reads GTSNPN; CDR2 reads SVGIG (reference sequence).

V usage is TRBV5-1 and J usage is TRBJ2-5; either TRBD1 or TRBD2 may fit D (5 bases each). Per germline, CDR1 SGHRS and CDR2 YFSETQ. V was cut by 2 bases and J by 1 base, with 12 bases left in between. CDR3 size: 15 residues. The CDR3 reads CASSFPGLFQETQYF. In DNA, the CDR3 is TGCGCCAGCAGCTTCCCGGGGCTATTCCAAGAGACCCAGTACTTC.

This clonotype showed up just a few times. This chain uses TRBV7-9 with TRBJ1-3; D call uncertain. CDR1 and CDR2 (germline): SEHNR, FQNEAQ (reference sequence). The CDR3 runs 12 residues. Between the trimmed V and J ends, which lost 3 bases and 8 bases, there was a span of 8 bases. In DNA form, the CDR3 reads TGTGCCAGCAGCTTTTCCGTGGACACCATATATTTT. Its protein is CASSFSVDTIYF.

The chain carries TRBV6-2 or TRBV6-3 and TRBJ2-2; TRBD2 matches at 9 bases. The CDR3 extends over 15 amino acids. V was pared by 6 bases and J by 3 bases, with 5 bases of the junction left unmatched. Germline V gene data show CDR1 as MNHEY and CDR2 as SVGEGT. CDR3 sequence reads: CASRLSGRDTGELFF. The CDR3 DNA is TGTGCCAGCAGACTTAGCGGGAGAGACACCGGGGAGCTGTTTTTT.

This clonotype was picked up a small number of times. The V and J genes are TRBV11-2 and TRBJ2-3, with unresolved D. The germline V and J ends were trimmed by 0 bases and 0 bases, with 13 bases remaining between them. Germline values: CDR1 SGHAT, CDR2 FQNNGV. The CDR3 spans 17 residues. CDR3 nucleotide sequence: TGTGCCAGCAGCTTAGATCTGGCTACCCTCAGCACAGATACGCAGTATTTT. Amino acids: CASSLDLATLSTDTQYF.

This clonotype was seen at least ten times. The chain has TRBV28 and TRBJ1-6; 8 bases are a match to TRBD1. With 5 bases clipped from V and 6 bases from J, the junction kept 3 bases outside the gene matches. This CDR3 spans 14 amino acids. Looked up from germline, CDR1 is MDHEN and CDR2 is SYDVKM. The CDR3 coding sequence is TGTGCCAGCAGTCTGGGACAGGCTAATTCACCCCTCCACTTT. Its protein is CASSLGQANSPLHF.

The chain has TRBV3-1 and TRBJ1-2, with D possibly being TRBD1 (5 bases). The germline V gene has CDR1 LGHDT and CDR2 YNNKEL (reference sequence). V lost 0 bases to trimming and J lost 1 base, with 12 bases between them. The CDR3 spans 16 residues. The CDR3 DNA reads TGTGCCAGCAGCCAAGAAAGGCTGGGGGATAACTATGGCTACACCTTC. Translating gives CASSQERLGDNYGYTF.

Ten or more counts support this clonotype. The chain's CDR3 is CASSRIGDEQFF. CDR3 bases: TGTGCCAGCTCAAGAATAGGTGATGAGCAGTTCTTC. The chain combines TRBV18 with TRBJ2-1; D is unresolved. Germline CDR1 and CDR2: KGHSH and LQKENI. The CDR3 covers 12 residues. V lost 5 bases and J 8 bases, leaving 10 bases between the germline ends. The whole variable domain, filled in from reference TRBV18 and TRBJ2-1, reads NAGVMQNPRHLVRRRGQEARLRCSPMKGHSHVYWYRQLPEEGLKFMVYLQKENIIDESGMPKERFSAEFPKEGPSILRIQQVVRGDSAAYFCASSRIGDEQFFGPGTRLTVL.

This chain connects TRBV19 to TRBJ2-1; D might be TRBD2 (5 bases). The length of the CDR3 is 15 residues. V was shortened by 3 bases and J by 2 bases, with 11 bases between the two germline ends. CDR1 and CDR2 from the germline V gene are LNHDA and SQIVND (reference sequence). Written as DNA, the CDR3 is TGTGCCAGTAGTATGCAGAGGGCCCCCTACAATGAGCAGTTCTTC. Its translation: CASSMQRAPYNEQFF.

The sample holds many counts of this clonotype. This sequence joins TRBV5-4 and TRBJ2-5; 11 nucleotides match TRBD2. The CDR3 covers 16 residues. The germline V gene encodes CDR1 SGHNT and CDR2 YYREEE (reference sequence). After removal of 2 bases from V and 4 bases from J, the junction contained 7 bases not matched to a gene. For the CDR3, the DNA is TGTGCCAGCAGCTTCCCCTCACTAGCGGGAGTAGAGACCCAGTACTTC. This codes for CASSFPSLAGVETQYF.

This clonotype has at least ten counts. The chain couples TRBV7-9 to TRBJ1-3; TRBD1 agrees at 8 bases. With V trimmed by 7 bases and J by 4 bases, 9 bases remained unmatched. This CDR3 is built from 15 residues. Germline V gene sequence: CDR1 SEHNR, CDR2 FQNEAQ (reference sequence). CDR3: CASTRGTGGGNTIYF. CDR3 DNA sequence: TGTGCCAGCACCAGAGGCACAGGGGGAGGAAACACCATATATTTT.

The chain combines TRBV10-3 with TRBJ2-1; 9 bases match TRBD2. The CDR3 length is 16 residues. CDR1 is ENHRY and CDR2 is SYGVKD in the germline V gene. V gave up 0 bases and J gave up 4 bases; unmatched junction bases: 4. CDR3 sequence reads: CAISESKLAGYNEQFF. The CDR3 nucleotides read TGTGCCATCAGTGAGTCTAAACTAGCGGGTTACAATGAGCAGTTCTTC.

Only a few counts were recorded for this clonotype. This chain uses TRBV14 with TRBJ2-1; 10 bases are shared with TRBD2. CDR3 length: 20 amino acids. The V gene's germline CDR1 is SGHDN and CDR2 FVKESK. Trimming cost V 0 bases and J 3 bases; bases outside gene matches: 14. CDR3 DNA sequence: TGTGCCAGCAGCCAAGATCGGAGTTGGCTAGCGGGAGAGTACTACAATGAGCAGTTCTTC. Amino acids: CASSQDRSWLAGEYYNEQFF.

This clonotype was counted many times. CDR3 residues: CASSVQTGPNTEAFF. The CDR3 DNA follows: TGTGCCAGCAGCGTCCAAACAGGGCCTAACACTGAAGCTTTCTTT. The rearrangement links TRBV11-3 to TRBJ1-1; tentatively, D is TRBD1 (6 bases). Trimming pared 5 bases from V and 2 bases from J, leaving 15 bases between. The CDR3 has 15 amino acids. Per germline, CDR1 SGHNT and CDR2 YENEEA.

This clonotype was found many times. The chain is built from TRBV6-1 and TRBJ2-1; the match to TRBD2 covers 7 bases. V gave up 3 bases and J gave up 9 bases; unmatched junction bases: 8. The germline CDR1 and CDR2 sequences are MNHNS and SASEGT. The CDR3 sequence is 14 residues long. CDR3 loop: CASSEWAGVSEQFF. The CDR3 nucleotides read TGTGCCAGCAGTGAGTGGGCGGGAGTAAGTGAGCAGTTCTTC.

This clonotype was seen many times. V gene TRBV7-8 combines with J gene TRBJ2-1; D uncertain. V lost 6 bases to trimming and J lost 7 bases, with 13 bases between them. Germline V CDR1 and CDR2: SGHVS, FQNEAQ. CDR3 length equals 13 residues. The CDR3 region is CASSPKAQNEQFF. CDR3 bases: TGTGCCAGCAGTCCTAAGGCGCAAAATGAGCAGTTCTTC.

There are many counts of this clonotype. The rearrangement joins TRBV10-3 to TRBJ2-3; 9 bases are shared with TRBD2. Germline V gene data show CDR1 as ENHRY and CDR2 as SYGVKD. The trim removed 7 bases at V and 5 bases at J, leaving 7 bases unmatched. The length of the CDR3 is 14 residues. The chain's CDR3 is CAITAGGPIDTQYF. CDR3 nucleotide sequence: TGTGCCATCACGGCGGGAGGGCCGATAGATACGCAGTATTTT.

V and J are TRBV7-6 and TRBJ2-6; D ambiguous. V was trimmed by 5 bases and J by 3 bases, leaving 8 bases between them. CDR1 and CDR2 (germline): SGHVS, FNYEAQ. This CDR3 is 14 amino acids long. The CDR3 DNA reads TGTGCCAGCAGCCGCAAAAGTGGGGCCAACGTCCTGACTTTC. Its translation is CASSRKSGANVLTF.

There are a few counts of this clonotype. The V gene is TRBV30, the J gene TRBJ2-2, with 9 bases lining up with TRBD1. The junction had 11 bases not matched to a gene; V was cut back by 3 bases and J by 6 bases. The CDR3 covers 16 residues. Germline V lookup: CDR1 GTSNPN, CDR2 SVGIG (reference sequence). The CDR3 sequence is CAWRRVGTGSSGELFF. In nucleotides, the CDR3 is TGTGCCTGGAGAAGGGTTGGGACAGGGTCCTCCGGGGAGCTGTTTTTT. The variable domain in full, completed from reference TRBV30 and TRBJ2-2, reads SQTIHQWPATLVQPVGSPLSLECTVEGTSNPNLYWYRQAAGRGLQLLFYSVGIGQISSEVPQNLSASRPQDRQFILSSKKLLLSDSGFYLCAWRRVGTGSSGELFFGEGSRLTVL.

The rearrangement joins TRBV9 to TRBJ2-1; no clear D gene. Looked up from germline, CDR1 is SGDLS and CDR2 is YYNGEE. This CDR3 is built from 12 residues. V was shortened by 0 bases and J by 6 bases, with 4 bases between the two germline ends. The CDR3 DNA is TGTGCCAGCAGCGTAGAGCTCAATGAGCAGTTCTTC. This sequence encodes CASSVELNEQFF.

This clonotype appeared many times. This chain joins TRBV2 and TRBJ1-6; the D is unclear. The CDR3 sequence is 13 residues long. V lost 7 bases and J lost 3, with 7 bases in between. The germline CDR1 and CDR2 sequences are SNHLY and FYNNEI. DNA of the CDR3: TGTGCCAGCAAGGGCGACTATAATTCACCCCTCCACTTT. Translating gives CASKGDYNSPLHF.

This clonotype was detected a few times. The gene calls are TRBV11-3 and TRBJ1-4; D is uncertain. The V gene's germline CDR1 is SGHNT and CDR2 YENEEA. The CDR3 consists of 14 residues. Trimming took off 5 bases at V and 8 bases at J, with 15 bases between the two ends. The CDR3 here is CASSPQALSEKLFF. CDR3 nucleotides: TGTGCCAGCAGCCCGCAGGCCCTGAGCGAAAAACTGTTTTTT.

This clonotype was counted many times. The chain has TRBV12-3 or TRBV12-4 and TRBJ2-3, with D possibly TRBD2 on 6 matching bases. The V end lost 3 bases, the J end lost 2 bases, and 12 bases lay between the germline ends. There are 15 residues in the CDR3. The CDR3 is CASSFSAGYTDTQYF. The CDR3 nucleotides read TGTGCCAGCAGTTTTAGTGCGGGGTACACAGATACGCAGTATTTT.

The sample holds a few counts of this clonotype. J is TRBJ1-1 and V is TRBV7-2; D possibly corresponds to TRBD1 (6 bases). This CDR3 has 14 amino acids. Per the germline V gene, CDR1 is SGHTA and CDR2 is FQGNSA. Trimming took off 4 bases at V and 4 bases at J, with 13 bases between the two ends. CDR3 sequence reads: CASSSPDRITEAFF. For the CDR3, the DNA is TGTGCCAGCAGCTCACCAGACAGGATCACTGAAGCTTTCTTT. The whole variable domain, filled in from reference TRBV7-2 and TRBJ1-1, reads GAGVSQSPSNKVTEKGKDVELRCDPISGHTALYWYRQSLGQGLEFLIYFQGNSAPDKSGLPSDRFSAERTGGSVSTLTIQRTQQEDSAVYLCASSSPDRITEAFFGQGTRLTVV.

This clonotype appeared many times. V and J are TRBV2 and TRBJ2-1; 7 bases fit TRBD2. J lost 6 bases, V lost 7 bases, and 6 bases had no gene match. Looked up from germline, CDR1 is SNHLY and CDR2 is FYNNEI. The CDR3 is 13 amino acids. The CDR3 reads CASKETGGNEQFF. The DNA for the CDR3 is TGTGCCAGCAAGGAAACGGGAGGCAATGAGCAGTTCTTC.

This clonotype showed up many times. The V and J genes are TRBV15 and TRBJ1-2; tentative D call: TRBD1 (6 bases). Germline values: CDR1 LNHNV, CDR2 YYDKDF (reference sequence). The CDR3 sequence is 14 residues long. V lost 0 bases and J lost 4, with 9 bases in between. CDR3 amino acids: CATSRDRTVYGYTF. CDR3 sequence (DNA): TGTGCCACCAGCAGAGATAGGACAGTCTATGGCTACACCTTC.

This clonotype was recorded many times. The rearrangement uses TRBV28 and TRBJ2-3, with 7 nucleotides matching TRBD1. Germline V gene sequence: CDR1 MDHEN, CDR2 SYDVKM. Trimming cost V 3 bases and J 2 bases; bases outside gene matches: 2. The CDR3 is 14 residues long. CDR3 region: CASSLGQLTDTQYF. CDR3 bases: TGTGCCAGCAGTTTGGGACAGCTCACAGATACGCAGTATTTT.